The present entry profiles one T cell receptor (beta chain) with its context. This clone was counted a few times. The specificity of this receptor is unknown. Base qualities are not at hand, and no much larger clone is one base apart. The sample's time point label, decoded: baseline before first vaccination. Vaccinee samples were obtained from the UK trials COV001 and COV002, which included a single-blind randomized controlled phase 2/3 trial of AZD1222 (ChAdOx1 nCoV-19) in healthy adults. For TCRbeta chain sequencing, PBMC samples were collected from trial participants at day 0 and at day 28 after the second dose. This record belongs to a study of T cell responses to AZD1222 COVID-19 vaccine (dated by TCRdb to about 2021). Looking at the study overall: Because spike-specific TCR depth and breadth did not differ between the two schedules, AZD1222 recipients who got a second dose at roughly 4 weeks were pooled with those who got a second dose at roughly 12 weeks. A total of about 240 trial participants underwent TCR sequencing, of whom 200 to 220 received two doses of AZD1222 and about 26 received two doses of the MenACWY control vaccine. Trial participants were enrolled by age into 18-55, 56-69 and 70-plus year subgroups, with roughly 160, 29 and 62 TCR-sequenced participants respectively. Results and caveats for the whole study, not just this receptor: No day 14 peak-response samples were available, so repertoires were characterized only after the peak T cell response. Most participants were white British and females outnumbered males, and the authors suggested that clonal diversity may have been underestimated. Epitopes outside the regions mutated in the B.1.351 and B.1.1.7 variants were reportedly recognized by nearly half of the unique spike-specific TCRs. The whole spike protein was spanned by vaccine-associated CD4 TCRs, and dominant responses were seen in regions 160-218 and 743-854. Spike-specific TCR breadth and depth rose significantly after two AZD1222 doses compared with day 0 and with MenACWY recipients. Conclusions about previously exposed vaccinees were limited because only six AZD1222 recipients were SARS-CoV-2 seropositive at baseline. The 56-69-year group was small, and its depth increase did not reach significance, likely because of low power.

The CDR3 regions of human TCRbeta chains were analyzed by immunosequencing. Concerning the study's data processing: Repertoire TCRs were matched against a reference library of SARS-CoV-2-specific TCRs generated with the MIRA antigen-specificity platform. Breadth was defined as the fraction of unique TCRs that were SARS-CoV-2-associated, and depth was defined as the fraction of total T cells that were SARS-CoV-2-associated. Using the MIRA data, each spike-specific TCR was mapped to the spike region that the TCR reacts to and placed in a CD4 or CD8 class. Log10-transformed breadth and depth values were compared by one-way ANOVA with Sidak's multiple comparisons tests. TCRdb's version of the immuneACCESS table is confined to in-frame rearrangements and falls short of the full clone set. An unresolved V gene accounts for under half of the shortfall where checked; the remainder is of unknown origin. V, J and clone size derive from that table, while D and trimming were established from the DNA sequence. The sample table records over 70,000 clones; 88% of these occur just once. The biggest ten clones account for around 5.5% of the sample.

The CDR3 sequence holds 16 residues, the cysteine and phenylalanine included. Only CDR3 DNA remains: 48 bases, in frame from the first base. Trimming takes 4 bases off V and 5 bases off J; junction bases not matched to a gene: 6. According to the germline V gene, CDR1 reads MDHEN and CDR2 reads SYDVKM. The chain links TRBV28 with TRBJ2-1; 12 of the junction bases match TRBD2. The origin of this receptor is an adult in good health. The sequencing here drew on peripheral blood, taken on day 0 of AZD1222 vaccination. The CDR3: CASSYPLAGGDNEQFF. The DNA sequence follows: TGTGCCAGCAGTTACCCCCTAGCGGGAGGGGACAATGAGCAGTTCTTC.